This T cell receptor beta chain came from a study of CD8 T cells in Susac syndrome (dated by TCRdb to between 2018 and 2020). Background for the entire study: The study used repertoire sequencing to test whether antigen drove CD8+ T cell activation and differentiation in Susac syndrome.

General findings and caveats noted by the study authors: The number of individuals in the TCR sequencing and HLA analysis was acknowledged as relatively small.

Peripheral blood CD8+ and CD4+ T cells from healthy donors, Susac syndrome patients and multiple sclerosis patients were profiled by high-throughput TCR beta sequencing. Healthy donors were included as age- and sex-matched controls. Bulk CD8+ and CD4+ T cells were purified magnetically by negative isolation, whereas CD8+ TEMRA cells were enriched by FACS. Blood was drawn into EDTA tubes, processed within 24 hours, and PBMCs were isolated by density gradient centrifugation. PBMCs destined for TCR sequencing were cryopreserved in liquid nitrogen and later thawed in a 37 °C water bath. A purity of at least 90% was achieved for sorted or isolated CD4+, CD8+ and CD8+ TEMRA cells. After removal of 7 bases from V and 7 bases from J, the junction retains 5 bases not matched to a gene. The germline V gene encodes CDR1 LNHDA and CDR2 SQIVND (reference sequence). Measured from the cysteine to the phenylalanine, the CDR3 is 13 residues long. The entry retains the CDR3 DNA only, 39 bases that are in frame from base 1.

RNA was extracted using the RNeasy kit, and about 0.5 to 1 ug of the RNA was reverse transcribed with random hexamers. TCR beta CDR3 regions were amplified with the immunoSEQ multiplex PCR assay covering 54 Vbeta and 13 Jbeta segments. Bias from PCR amplification was corrected by using a synthetic template baseline for primer optimization and for computational correction. Concerning the study's data processing: Reads were assigned to V, D and J genes according to IMGT and analyzed in immunoSEQ Analyzer, with only productive sequences retained. Clonality was computed as one minus Shannon entropy normalized by log2 of the number of productive unique sequences. For each patient and control, public and private clones were evaluated within the 100 most prevalent clones. A clone was defined as Susac-specific if it was absent from the healthy and MS cohorts, from over a thousand published viral clones and from other ImmuneACCESS disease sequences. The public sequencing data were trimmed at Q25 with fastp and processed into clonotypes with MiXCR by TCRdb, which kept only in-frame beta chains. Merged by CDR3 protein, the rows form single entries marked with the most common genes and DNA. TCRdb, rather than the study authors, made the V and J calls. Counted in this sample were about 200,000 distinct CDR3 sequences; about 95% of them appeared once. The ten largest clonotypes hold about 0.095% of the sample.

With regard to this clonotype: It lacks a known antigen. No base qualities exist here, and no much larger clone lies one base off it.

Sequenced: CD4+ T cells from PBMCs. In this chain, TRBV19 is recombined with TRBJ2-1; TRBD2 agrees with 9 junctional bases. This TCR derives from a human donor in good health. The DNA reads TGTGCCAGTACCGGGACTAGCTCGAATGAGCAGTTCTTC. Its translation reads: CASTGTSSNEQFF.